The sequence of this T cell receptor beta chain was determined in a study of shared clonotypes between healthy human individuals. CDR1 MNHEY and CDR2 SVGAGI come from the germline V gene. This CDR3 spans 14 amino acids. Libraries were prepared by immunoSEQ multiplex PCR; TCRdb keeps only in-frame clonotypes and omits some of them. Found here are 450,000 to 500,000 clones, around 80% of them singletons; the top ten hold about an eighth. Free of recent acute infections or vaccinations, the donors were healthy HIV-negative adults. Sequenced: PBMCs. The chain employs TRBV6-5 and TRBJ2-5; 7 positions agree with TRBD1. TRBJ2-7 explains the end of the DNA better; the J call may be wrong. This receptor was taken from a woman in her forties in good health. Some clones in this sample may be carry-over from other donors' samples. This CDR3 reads CASSYRAGGYEQYF. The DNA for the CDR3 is TGTGCCAGCAGTTATCGGGCAGGGGGCTACGAGCAGTACTTC.